One and the same sample provided the 17 T cell receptor beta chains below, sequenced in a study of T cell clonality in common variable immunodeficiency. Some clones are missing from TCRdb's copy, which holds only in-frame ones; the method was immunoSEQ multiplex PCR. This repertoire holds some 40,000 clones, and none appear only once. What was sequenced was peripheral blood mononuclear cells. These receptors were taken from a person aged 18 to 75 in good health.

This clone was seen many times. The sequenced fragment ends 3 residues before the CDR3 boundary, so the rest is inferred from the germline J gene. The chain carries TRBV7-9 and TRBJ1-5; D unclear. The CDR3 covers 14 residues. V lost 5 bases and J 0 bases, leaving 8 bases between the germline ends. Germline V gene sequence: CDR1 SEHNR, CDR2 FQNEAQ (reference sequence). Incomplete CDR3 DNA: TGTGCCAGCAGCCCGGGTCATAGCAATCAGCCC. Its protein product is CASSPGHSNQP. The CDR3 in its entirety is CASSPGHSNQPQHF.

This clone was picked up many times. Coverage ceases 3 residues before the CDR3 finishes, and the germline J gene fills in the end. The genes are TRBV29-1 and TRBJ2-7; TRBD1 agrees at 11 bases. The CDR3 is 14 residues long. The J segment lost 5 bases and the V segment lost 6 bases, leaving 9 bases of the junction unmatched. CDR1 and CDR2 from the germline V gene are SQVTM and ANQGSEA. The DNA read from the CDR3 is TGCAGCGTGATTCCGGGACAGGGGGTCAACGAG. Encoded protein: CSVIPGQGVNE. The whole CDR3 sequence is CSVIPGQGVNEQYF.

This clone was observed a handful of times. Read sequence stops 3 residues before the CDR3 end, and the germline J gene provides the missing end. J is TRBJ1-5 and V is TRBV2, with unresolved D. Trimming removed 3 bases from V and 0 bases from J, with 6 bases in between. The CDR3 extends over 14 amino acids. The germline CDR1 and CDR2 sequences are SNHLY and FYNNEI. CDR3 DNA (partial): TGTGCCAGCAGTGAGATCTATAGCAATCAGCCC. Translated: CASSEIYSNQP. The whole CDR3 reads CASSEIYSNQPQHF. Drawing the rest from reference TRBV2 and TRBJ1-5, the complete variable domain is EPEVTQTPSHQVTQMGQEVILRCVPISNHLYFYWYRQILGQKVEFLVSFYNNEISEKSEIFDDQFSVERPDGSNFTLKIRSTKLEDSAMYFCASSEIYSNQPQHFGDGTRLSIL.

The table lists this clone with many counts. The read ends 3 residues before the CDR3 terminus; that terminus is restored from the germline J gene. This chain joins TRBV4-1 and TRBJ2-4, with D perhaps TRBD1 (6 bases). The CDR3 is 14 amino acids. Germline V lookup: CDR1 MGHRA, CDR2 YSYEKL. V lost 0 bases, J lost 5 bases, and 8 bases lay in between. This CDR3 reads CASSQDPGENIQYF. The DNA read from the CDR3 is TGCGCCAGCAGCCAAGATCCAGGGGAAAACATT.

This clone was counted between two and nine times. The CDR3 end is not reached by the read, which stops 3 residues before it; the germline J gene fills it in. The chain couples TRBV2 to TRBJ2-3, with D perhaps matching TRBD2 (5 bases). Germline lookup yields CDR1 SNHLY and CDR2 FYNNEI. The CDR3 totals 11 residues. The chain's CDR3 is CASSDCGTQYF. CDR3 bases read: TGTGCCAGCAGTGACTGCGGGACG.

This clone has a count of ten or more. The sequenced part of the CDR3 DNA is TGTGCCAGCTCACCCAGACAGGGATCGAAAGAGACC. Residues: CASSPRQGSKET. The full CDR3 protein reads CASSPRQGSKETQYF. The chain couples TRBV18 to TRBJ2-5, with TRBD1 matching over 7 bases. The read falls 3 residues short of the CDR3 end, and the missing part is taken from the germline J gene. V was clipped by 3 bases and J by 3 bases; unmatched bases: 7. Germline-derived CDR1 and CDR2 are KGHSH and LQKENI. The CDR3 is made up of 15 amino acids.

The sample holds many counts of this clone. The read stops 3 residues short of the end of the CDR3; the missing end is completed from the germline J gene. The chain is built from TRBV28 and TRBJ1-6; TRBD1 is a possible D gene (5 bases). Germline loops: CDR1 MDHEN, CDR2 SYDVKM. The ends were cut back, 7 bases at V and 7 bases at J, with 17 bases in the middle. The CDR3 consists of 15 residues. CDR3 sequence reads: CASTMRGGGNSPLHF. CDR3 DNA (partial): TGTGCCAGCACCATGCGGGGGGGTGGGAATTCACCC.

This clone was recorded many times. One junction end does not reproduce the germline sequence, and a read error may be involved. The read ends 3 residues early relative to the CDR3; the germline J gene fills the gap. V gene TRBV20-1 combines with J gene TRBJ2-3; D possibly corresponds to TRBD2 (6 bases). Per germline, CDR1 DFQATT and CDR2 SNEGSKA (reference sequence). The CDR3 runs to 15 residues. The CDR3 bases that were read are TGCAGTGCTAGAGATTGGGGGGAAAGTCCAGAGACG. Translating gives CSARDWGESPET. The CDR3 as a whole reads CSARDWGESPETQYF.

This clone appeared many times. The CDR3 loop is CASSGQGGGLSYEQYF. CDR3 bases read: TGTGCCAGCAGTGGACAGGGGGGGGGTTTATCCTACGAG. V and J are TRBV6-1 and TRBJ2-7; 9 bases are shared with TRBD1. The CDR3 is cut off 3 residues early in the read; its end comes from the germline J gene. Looked up from germline, CDR1 is MNHNS and CDR2 is SASEGT. The CDR3 length is 16 residues. The V and J ends lost 4 bases and 1 base, in that order; junction bases with no gene match: 8.

This clone was detected many times. Incomplete CDR3 DNA: TGCGCCAGCAGCTTCAGAGAGACC. Protein product: CASSFRET. The CDR3 in full is CASSFRETQYF. V and J are TRBV5-1 and TRBJ2-5; D remains unclear. The CDR3 end is not reached by the read, which stops 3 residues before it; the germline J gene fills it in. The germline V and J ends were trimmed by 2 bases and 4 bases, with 3 bases remaining between them. The germline gives CDR1 SGHRS, CDR2 YFSETQ. The CDR3 consists of 11 residues.

By frequency in the sample, this clone is medium-sized (0.01 to 0.1%). The CDR3 spells CAWSLAGENTGELFF. The part of the CDR3 DNA that was read is TGTGCCTGGAGTCTGGCGGGAGAGAACACCGGGGAG. The chain couples TRBV30 to TRBJ2-2; 7 positions agree with TRBD2. The read is 3 residues too short to cover the CDR3 end, so that end is filled in from the germline J gene. V gave up 2 bases and J gave up 1 base; unmatched junction bases: 4. The length of the CDR3 is 15 residues. The germline V gene encodes CDR1 GTSNPN and CDR2 SVGIG (reference sequence).

Only a few counts were recorded for this clone. The read halts 3 residues ahead of the CDR3 end, with the missing end drawn from the germline J gene. The chain links TRBV2 to TRBJ2-2, with TRBD1 matching over 9 bases. The CDR3 loop spans 15 amino acids. Germline assignment: CDR1 SNHLY and CDR2 FYNNEI. The CDR3 here is CASHRGQTTNEKLFF. The sequenced CDR3 bases are TGTGCCAGCCACAGGGGGCAGACAACTAATGAAAAG.

This clone has a count of ten or more. The CDR3 is cut off 3 residues early in the read; its end comes from the germline J gene. The chain links TRBV20-1 to TRBJ2-7; a weak D match, TRBD2 (5 bases). In germline, CDR1 is DFQATT, CDR2 SNEGSKA (reference sequence). The CDR3 consists of 19 residues. V lost 1 base to trimming and J lost 2 bases, with 27 bases between them. The CDR3 is CSARAGFGKIPDPAYEQYF. The covered CDR3 bases are TGCAGTGCTAGAGCGGGGTTCGGCAAGATTCCGGACCCAGCCTACGAG.

This clone was found many times. The CDR3 goes on 3 residues after the read ends, and that part is filled in from the germline J gene. J is TRBJ1-5 and V is TRBV7-2, with 7 bases aligning to TRBD1. The CDR3 has 15 residues. Trimming at V came to 5 bases and at J to 4 bases, leaving 8 bases not matched to a gene. Germline loops: CDR1 SGHTA, CDR2 FQGNSA. The DNA read from the CDR3 is TGTGCCAGCAGCCAAAACGGCAGGGGGAATCAGCCC. Translated: CASSQNGRGNQP. From start to end, the CDR3 is CASSQNGRGNQPQHF. The full variable domain, with the rest looked up from reference TRBV7-2 and TRBJ1-5, is GAGVSQSPSNKVTEKGKDVELRCDPISGHTALYWYRQSLGQGLEFLIYFQGNSAPDKSGLPSDRFSAERTGGSVSTLTIQRTQQEDSAVYLCASSQNGRGNQPQHFGDGTRLSIL.

There are many counts of this clone. The read terminates 3 residues before the CDR3 end, so the remaining end is supplied by the germline J gene. This same CDR3 is encoded by further DNA sequences in the sample. The rearrangement joins TRBV18 to TRBJ2-5, with a weak D call TRBD1 (6 bases). V was clipped by 3 bases and J by 2 bases, with 7 bases between them. Germline CDR1 KGHSH, CDR2 LQKENI. CDR3 size: 13 residues. The CDR3 bases that were read are TGTGCCAGCTCACCGGACAGACAAGAGACC. Translation gives CASSPDRQET. The CDR3 reads in full as CASSPDRQETQYF.

In this sample, this clone turned up many times. The observed sequence ends 3 residues before the CDR3 terminus, with the missing tail filled in from the germline J gene. This chain connects TRBV20-1 to TRBJ2-2; 12 nucleotides line up with TRBD2. CDR1 and CDR2 from the germline V gene are DFQATT and SNEGSKA (reference sequence). The CDR3 is 15 amino acids. J gave up 1 base and V 6 bases, and 3 bases lay outside the gene matches. CDR3 bases read: TGCAGTGCCCCGACTAGCGGGAGGAACACCGGGGAG. This encodes CSAPTSGRNTGE. The complete CDR3 protein is CSAPTSGRNTGELFF.

This clone occurred a few times. With the read ending 3 residues before the CDR3 end, the germline J gene is used to fill in that end. The rearrangement links TRBV2 to TRBJ2-5; 13 bases are shared with TRBD2. Unmatched junction bases numbered 4, after V lost 4 bases and J lost 5 bases. Germline V gives CDR1 SNHLY, CDR2 FYNNEI. The length of the CDR3 is 15 residues. Partial CDR3 DNA: TGTGCCAGCAGTGGGGGGACTAGCGGGACCGAGACC. The encoded protein is CASSGGTSGTET. Given in full, the CDR3 is CASSGGTSGTETQYF.